Listed below are T cell receptor beta chains from one sample, sequenced in a study of OX40 agonist ivuxolimab in advanced cancers. TCRdb keeps only in-frame clones here, not all; method: immunoSEQ multiplex PCR. Counted here are 10,000 to 11,000 clones, 77% occurring once; the ten biggest clones make up 25% to 40%. The specimen comprised CD4+ or CD8+ T cells sorted from blood, sampled in a trial of the OX40 agonist ivuxolimab. Receptors were obtained from an adult with an advanced solid tumor such as melanoma, head and neck, liver or kidney cancer. Each CDR3 is given with its conserved first and last residue. The D gene is left open where the match is weak.

D gene	CDR3 length	V gene	J gene	CDR3 protein
-	11	TRBV7-6	TRBJ2-1	CASSSGDEQFF
TRBD1	13	TRBV6-1	TRBJ2-7	CATGTGIIYEQYF
-	16	TRBV19	TRBJ2-1	CASSNLASPSYNEQFF
-	16	TRBV27	TRBJ2-1	CASSLSWAGRANEQFF
TRBD2	16	TRBV4-1	TRBJ2-7	CASSQDGLAGDYEQYF
-	13	TRBV29-1	TRBJ1-2	CSVGGQANYGYTF
-	11	TRBV6-6	TRBJ2-4	CASRSQNIQYF
-	14	TRBV7-8	-	CASSPGTLAYEQYF
-	16	TRBV6-5	TRBJ1-1	CASSYDISGGVTEAFF
-	12	TRBV7-3	TRBJ2-1	CASSSGNNEQFF
-	16	TRBV4-1	TRBJ2-1	CASSQPAGGPYNEQFF
-	13	TRBV29-1	TRBJ2-7	CSVSRENLLEQYF
-	12	TRBV5-1	TRBJ2-1	CASKDEDNEQFF
-	14	TRBV5-1	TRBJ2-7	CASSFGETSLEQYF
TRBD1	14	TRBV6-4	TRBJ2-2	CASSDGTATGELFF
TRBD1	14	TRBV19	TRBJ1-4	CASRQEGASEKLFF
-	17	TRBV4-1	TRBJ2-7	CASSQGVGSGSYYEQYF
-	15	TRBV19	TRBJ1-5	CASSIPSGPSQPQHF
-	15	TRBV6-5	TRBJ2-7	CASSYFDGSSYEQYF
TRBD1	14	TRBV4-1	TRBJ2-7	CASSPRTGTYEQYF
-	13	TRBV28	TRBJ1-6	CASSFSAGSPLHF
-	18	TRBV7-9	TRBJ2-7	CASSGYWLGSTSSYEQYF
TRBD1	13	TRBV30	TRBJ2-1	CAGSGTVYNEQFF
-	15	TRBV5-6	TRBJ1-4	CASSFIQTGSEKLFF
TRBD1	15	TRBV7-9	TRBJ2-2	CASSPDREITGELFF
TRBD1	13	TRBV7-2	TRBJ1-1	CASSGQGWTEAFF
-	15	TRBV7-2	TRBJ2-7	CASSPLDAQGYEQYF
-	12	TRBV4-2	TRBJ1-5	CASNLDNQPQHF
TRBD1	14	TRBV19	TRBJ2-7	CASSGRQGPYEQYF
-	14	TRBV28	TRBJ1-1	CASRTGKGGPEAFF
-	14	TRBV21-1	TRBJ2-5	CASSGRQGKKTQYF
-	15	TRBV7-9	TRBJ2-3	CASSLRQRGTDTQYF
-	15	TRBV18	TRBJ1-1	CASSPPVRVNTEAFF
-	15	TRBV4-1	TRBJ2-3	CASSQDKALRDTQYF
-	11	TRBV4-3	TRBJ2-7	CASSSYYEQYF
TRBD1	15	TRBV15	TRBJ2-5	CATSRDRVRKETQYF
-	14	TRBV1	TRBJ2-6	CTSRIQSRANVLTF
-	14	TRBV5-1	TRBJ2-2	CASFGTSNTGELFF
TRBD2	17	TRBV30	TRBJ2-1	CAWSAATSGRYYNEQFF
-	14	TRBV6-5	TRBJ2-5	CASSPGGIQETQYF
-	15	TRBV27	TRBJ2-4	CASSTSTGAKNIQYF
-	11	TRBV6-5	TRBJ1-1	CASSIGTEAFF
TRBD1	16	TRBV6-4	TRBJ2-1	CASSKQGESSYNEQFF
-	17	TRBV5-1	TRBJ1-2	CASSLVGGRVTNYGYTF
-	12	TRBV6-1	TRBJ2-4	CASTPVGDIQYF
-	13	TRBV19	TRBJ1-2	CAIDMGRFYGYTF